The 8 T cell receptor beta chains in this list originate from one sample, sequenced in a study of blood T cells in healthy people across ages. The use of a sample-barcoded 5' primer and a J-beta primer mix characterized a second PCR of about 7 to 12 cycles. TCRdb reprocessed the 5' RACE reads via MiXCR and lists one record per CDR3 protein. The table records 1,800,000 or so distinct CDR3 sequences, more than 35% of them present only once. The sequenced sample consisted of blood. These receptors were taken from a human donor in good health.

The chain joins TRBV7-9 to TRBJ1-4; D is possibly TRBD1 (5 bases). V was trimmed by 3 bases and J by 4 bases, leaving 12 bases between them. Germline V CDR1 and CDR2: SEHNR, FQNEAQ (reference sequence). The CDR3 length is 15 residues. The CDR3 loop is CASSFFGANNEKLFF. CDR3 DNA: TGTGCCAGCAGCTTTTTCGGGGCAAATAATGAAAAACTGTTTTTT.

The rearrangement uses TRBV7-6 and TRBJ2-4; TRBD2 matches 11 bases. After removal of 4 bases from V and 13 bases from J, the junction contained 9 bases not matched to a gene. The germline gives CDR1 SGHVS, CDR2 FNYEAQ. The CDR3 length is 14 residues. The CDR3 region is CASSSTSGEYGQYF. As DNA, the CDR3 is TGTGCCAGCAGCTCGACTAGCGGGGAATACGGGCAGTACTTC.

The chain joins TRBV29-1 to TRBJ2-4, with D uncertain. Judging by the DNA end, TRBJ2-7 fits better; the J call may be wrong. Looked up from germline, CDR1 is SQVTM and CDR2 is ANQGSEA. The CDR3 contains 11 residues. Here the CDR3 DNA reads TGCAGCGTTGCCACACGCTACGAGCAGTACTTC. The encoded protein is CSVATRYEQYF.

The chain is built from TRBV11-2 and TRBJ2-4; 9 nucleotides line up with TRBD1. The tail of the sequence fits TRBJ2-5 better, so the J call may be wrong. Germline assignment: CDR1 SGHAT and CDR2 FQNNGV. The CDR3 has 14 amino acids. The CDR3 loop is CASSFWTGAETQYF. CDR3 DNA sequence: TGTGCCAGCAGCTTTTGGACAGGGGCAGAGACCCAGTACTTC.

V is TRBV10-3 and J is TRBJ2-3; 9 nucleotides align to TRBD2. CDR1 and CDR2 from the germline V gene are ENHRY and SYGVKD. V shed 9 bases and J 10 bases; nucleotides not matched to a gene: 11. The CDR3 loop spans 13 amino acids. CDR3 region: CAMSSGVRDAQYF. The CDR3 bases are TGTGCCATGTCTAGCGGGGTTCGGGATGCGCAGTATTTT.

The CDR3 nucleotides read TGTGCCAGCAGCTCACGTGGGAGGTTTGGACAGCCCCAGCATTTT. It yields the protein CASSSRGRFGQPQHF. The chain links TRBV7-2 to TRBJ1-5, with D uncertain. The germline V gene has CDR1 SGHTA and CDR2 FQGNSA. With 4 bases removed from V and 7 bases from J, the gap between germline ends came to 17 bases. The CDR3 is made up of 15 amino acids. Full variable domain (rest looked up from reference TRBV7-2 and TRBJ1-5): GAGVSQSPSNKVTEKGKDVELRCDPISGHTALYWYRQSLGQGLEFLIYFQGNSAPDKSGLPSDRFSAERTGGSVSTLTIQRTQQEDSAVYLCASSSRGRFGQPQHFGDGTRLSIL.

The genes are TRBV6-1 and TRBJ2-7; TRBD2 agrees at 7 bases. J lost 4 bases, V lost 3 bases, and 6 bases had no gene match. Per the germline V gene, CDR1 is MNHNS and CDR2 is SASEGT. CDR3 length equals 14 residues. CDR3 protein: CASSDRVGGYEQYF. CDR3 DNA: TGTGCCAGCAGTGATCGAGTGGGAGGGTACGAGCAGTACTTC.

This clonotype has ten or more counts. The chain has TRBV7-2 and TRBJ2-7; TRBD1 matches at 10 bases. The V and J ends lost 5 bases and 3 bases, in that order; junction bases with no gene match: 7. Germline assignment: CDR1 SGHTA and CDR2 FQGNSA. CDR3 length equals 15 residues. CDR3 DNA sequence: TGTGCCAGCAGCATCTGGACAGGGGGGATCTACGAGCAGTACTTC. This sequence encodes CASSIWTGGIYEQYF. Combining the CDR3 with reference TRBV7-2 and TRBJ2-7 gives the whole variable domain GAGVSQSPSNKVTEKGKDVELRCDPISGHTALYWYRQSLGQGLEFLIYFQGNSAPDKSGLPSDRFSAERTGGSVSTLTIQRTQQEDSAVYLCASSIWTGGIYEQYFGPGTRLTVT.